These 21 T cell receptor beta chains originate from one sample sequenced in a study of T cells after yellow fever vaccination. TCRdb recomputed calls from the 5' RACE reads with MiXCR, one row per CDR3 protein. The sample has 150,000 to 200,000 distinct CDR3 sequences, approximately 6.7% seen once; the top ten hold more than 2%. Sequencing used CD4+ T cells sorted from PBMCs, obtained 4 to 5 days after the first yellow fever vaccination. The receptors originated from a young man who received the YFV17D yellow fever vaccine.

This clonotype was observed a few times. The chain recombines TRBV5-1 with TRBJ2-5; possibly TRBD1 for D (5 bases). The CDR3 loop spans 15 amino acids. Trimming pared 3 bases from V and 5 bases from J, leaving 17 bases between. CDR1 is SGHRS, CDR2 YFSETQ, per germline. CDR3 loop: CASSSQGGLVETQYF. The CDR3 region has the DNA TGCGCCAGCAGCTCGCAGGGCGGCCTCGTGGAGACCCAGTACTTC.

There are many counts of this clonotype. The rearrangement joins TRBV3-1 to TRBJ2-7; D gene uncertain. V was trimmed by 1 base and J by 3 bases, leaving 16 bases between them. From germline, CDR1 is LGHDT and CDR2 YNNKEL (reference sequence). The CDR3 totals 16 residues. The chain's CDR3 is CASSQGKLFLRYEQYF. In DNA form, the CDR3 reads TGTGCCAGCAGCCAAGGAAAGCTTTTCCTACGCTACGAGCAGTACTTC.

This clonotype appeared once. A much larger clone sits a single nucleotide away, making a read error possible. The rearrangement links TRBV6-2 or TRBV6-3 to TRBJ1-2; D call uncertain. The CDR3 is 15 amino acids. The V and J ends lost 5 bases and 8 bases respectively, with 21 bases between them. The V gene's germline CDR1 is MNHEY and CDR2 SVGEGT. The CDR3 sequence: CASSLSRAAVQGYTF. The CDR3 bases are TGTGCCAGCAGTCTCTCCCGGGCAGCCGTACAAGGCTACACCTTC.

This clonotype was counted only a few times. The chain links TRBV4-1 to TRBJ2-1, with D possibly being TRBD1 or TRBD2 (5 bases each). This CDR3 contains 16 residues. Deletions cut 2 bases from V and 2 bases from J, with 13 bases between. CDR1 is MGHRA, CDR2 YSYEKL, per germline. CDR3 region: CASSQTGAPTYNEQFF. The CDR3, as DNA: TGCGCCAGCAGCCAAACCGGGGCCCCAACCTACAATGAGCAGTTCTTC.

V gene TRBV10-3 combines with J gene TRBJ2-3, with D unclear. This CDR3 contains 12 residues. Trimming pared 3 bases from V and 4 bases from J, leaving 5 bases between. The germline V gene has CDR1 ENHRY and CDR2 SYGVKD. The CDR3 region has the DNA TGTGCCATCAGTGATAGGTCAGATACGCAGTATTTT. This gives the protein CAISDRSDTQYF.

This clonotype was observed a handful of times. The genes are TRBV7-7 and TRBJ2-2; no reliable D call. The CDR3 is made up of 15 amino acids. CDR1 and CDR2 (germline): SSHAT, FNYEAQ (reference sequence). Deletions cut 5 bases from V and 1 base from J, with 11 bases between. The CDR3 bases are TGTGCCAGCAGCCCCGCGCATAGGAACACCGGGGAGCTGTTTTTT. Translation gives CASSPAHRNTGELFF.

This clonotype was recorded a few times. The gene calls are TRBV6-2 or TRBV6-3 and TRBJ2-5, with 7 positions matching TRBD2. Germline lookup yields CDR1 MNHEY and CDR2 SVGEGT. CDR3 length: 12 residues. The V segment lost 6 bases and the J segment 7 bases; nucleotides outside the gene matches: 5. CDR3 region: CASSHQRGTQYF. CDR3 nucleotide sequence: TGTGCCAGCAGCCACCAGCGGGGGACCCAGTACTTC.

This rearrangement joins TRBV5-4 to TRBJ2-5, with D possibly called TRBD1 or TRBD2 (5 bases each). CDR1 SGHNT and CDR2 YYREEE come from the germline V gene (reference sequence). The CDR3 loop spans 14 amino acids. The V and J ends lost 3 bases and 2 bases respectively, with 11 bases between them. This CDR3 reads CASSSRGGQETQYF. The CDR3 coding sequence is TGTGCCAGCAGCTCGAGGGGCGGACAAGAGACCCAGTACTTC. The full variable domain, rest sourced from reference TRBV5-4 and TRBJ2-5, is ETGVTQSPTHLIKTRGQQVTLRCSSQSGHNTVSWYQQALGQGPQFIFQYYREEENGRGNFPPRFSGLQFPNYSSELNVNALELDDSALYLCASSSRGGQETQYFGPGTRLLVL.

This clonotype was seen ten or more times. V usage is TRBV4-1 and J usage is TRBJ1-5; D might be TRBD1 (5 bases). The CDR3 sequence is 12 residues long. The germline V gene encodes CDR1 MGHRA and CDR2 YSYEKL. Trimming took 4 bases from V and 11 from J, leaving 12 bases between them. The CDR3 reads CASSRDRGTQHF. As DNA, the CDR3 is TGCGCCAGCAGCCGCGACAGAGGGACCCAGCATTTT.

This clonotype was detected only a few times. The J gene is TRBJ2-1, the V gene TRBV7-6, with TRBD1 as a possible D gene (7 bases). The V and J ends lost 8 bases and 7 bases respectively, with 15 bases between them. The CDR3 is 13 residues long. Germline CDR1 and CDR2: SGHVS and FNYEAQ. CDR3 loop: CASSTGRRNEQFF. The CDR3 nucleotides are TGTGCCAGCTCGACAGGGAGGAGGAATGAGCAGTTCTTC.

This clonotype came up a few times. The CDR3 protein is CASSWGQGNTEAFF. For the CDR3, the DNA is TGTGCCAGCAGCTGGGGACAGGGGAACACTGAAGCTTTCTTT. This sequence joins TRBV7-9 and TRBJ1-1; 9 bases agree with TRBD1. Germline CDR1 and CDR2: SEHNR and FQNEAQ (reference sequence). The V gene end was trimmed by 4 bases and the J gene end by 1 base; junction bases not matched to a gene: 1. The CDR3 length is 14 residues.

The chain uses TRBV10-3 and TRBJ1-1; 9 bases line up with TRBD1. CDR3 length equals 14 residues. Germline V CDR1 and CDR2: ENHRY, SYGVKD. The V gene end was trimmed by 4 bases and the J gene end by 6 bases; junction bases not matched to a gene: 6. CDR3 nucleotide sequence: TGTGCCATCAGTGTTGGGACAGGGTCCCCTGAAGCTTTCTTT. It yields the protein CAISVGTGSPEAFF.

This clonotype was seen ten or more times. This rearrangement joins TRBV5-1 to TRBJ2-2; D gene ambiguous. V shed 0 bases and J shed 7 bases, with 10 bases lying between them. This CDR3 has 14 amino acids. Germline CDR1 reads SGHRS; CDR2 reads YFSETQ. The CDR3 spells CASSLGLVGGELFF. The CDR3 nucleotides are TGCGCCAGCAGCTTGGGTCTAGTTGGCGGGGAGCTGTTTTTT.

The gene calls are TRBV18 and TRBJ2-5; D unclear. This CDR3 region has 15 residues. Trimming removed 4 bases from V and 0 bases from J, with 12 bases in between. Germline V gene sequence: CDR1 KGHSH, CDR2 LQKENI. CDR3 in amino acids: CASSRASSYQETQYF. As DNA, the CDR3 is TGTGCCAGCTCACGGGCGTCCTCGTACCAAGAGACCCAGTACTTC.

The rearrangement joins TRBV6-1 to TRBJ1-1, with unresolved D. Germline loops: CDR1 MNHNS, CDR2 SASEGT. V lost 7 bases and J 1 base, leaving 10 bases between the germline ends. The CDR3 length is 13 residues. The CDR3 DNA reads TGTGCCAGCACGCCCAGACAGAACACTGAAGCTTTCTTT. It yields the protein CASTPRQNTEAFF.

The CDR3: CASSKLAGGRNGELFF. CDR3 DNA sequence: TGTGCCAGCAGCAAACTAGCGGGGGGGCGAAACGGGGAGCTGTTTTTT. The chain couples TRBV13 to TRBJ2-2, with 13 nucleotides matching TRBD2. The V segment lost 5 bases and the J segment 7 bases; nucleotides outside the gene matches: 7. This CDR3 region has 16 residues. Germline lookup yields CDR1 PRHDT and CDR2 FYEKMQ (reference sequence). Based on the CDR3 plus reference TRBV13 and TRBJ2-2, the full variable domain is AAGVIQSPRHLIKEKRETATLKCYPIPRHDTVYWYQQGPGQDPQFLISFYEKMQSDKGSIPDRFSAQQFSDYHSELNMSSLELGDSALYFCASSKLAGGRNGELFFGEGSRLTVL.

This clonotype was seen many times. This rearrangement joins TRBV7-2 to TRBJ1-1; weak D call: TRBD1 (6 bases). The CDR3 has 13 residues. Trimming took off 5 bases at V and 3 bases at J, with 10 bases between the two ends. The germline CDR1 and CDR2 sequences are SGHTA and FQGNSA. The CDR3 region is CASSPRQDTEAFF. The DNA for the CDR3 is TGTGCCAGCAGCCCGCGACAGGACACTGAAGCTTTCTTT.

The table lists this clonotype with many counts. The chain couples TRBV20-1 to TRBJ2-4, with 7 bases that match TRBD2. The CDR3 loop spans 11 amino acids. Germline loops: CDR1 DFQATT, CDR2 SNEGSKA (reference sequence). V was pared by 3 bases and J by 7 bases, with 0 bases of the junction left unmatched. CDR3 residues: CSARGGNIQYF. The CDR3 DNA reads TGCAGTGCTAGGGGGGGGAACATTCAGTACTTC.

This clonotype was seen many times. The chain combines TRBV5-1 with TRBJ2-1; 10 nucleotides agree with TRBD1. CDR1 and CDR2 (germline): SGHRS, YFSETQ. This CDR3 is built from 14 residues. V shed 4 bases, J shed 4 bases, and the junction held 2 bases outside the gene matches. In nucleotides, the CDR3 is TGCGCCAGCAGCCCGGGACAGGGGTACAATGAGCAGTTCTTC. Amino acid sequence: CASSPGQGYNEQFF. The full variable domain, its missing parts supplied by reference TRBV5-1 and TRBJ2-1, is KAGVTQTPRYLIKTRGQQVTLSCSPISGHRSVSWYQQTPGQGLQFLFEYFSETQRNKGNFPGRFSGRQFSNSRSEMNVSTLELGDSALYLCASSPGQGYNEQFFGPGTRLTVL.

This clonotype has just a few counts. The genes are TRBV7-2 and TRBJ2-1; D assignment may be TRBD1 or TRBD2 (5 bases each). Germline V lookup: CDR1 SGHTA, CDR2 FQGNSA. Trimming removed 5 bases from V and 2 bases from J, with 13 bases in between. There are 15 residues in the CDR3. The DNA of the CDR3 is TGTGCCAGCAGCCTCCGGGGCGCCCCCTACAATGAGCAGTTCTTC. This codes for CASSLRGAPYNEQFF.

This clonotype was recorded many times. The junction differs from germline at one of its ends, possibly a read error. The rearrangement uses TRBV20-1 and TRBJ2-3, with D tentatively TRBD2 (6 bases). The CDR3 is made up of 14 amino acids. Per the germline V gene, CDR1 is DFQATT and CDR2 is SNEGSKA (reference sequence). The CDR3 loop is CSARDRGSTDTQYF. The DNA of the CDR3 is TGCAGTGCCAGAGACCGGGGGTCCACAGATACGCAGTATTTT.